Presented here are 14 T cell receptor beta chains from one specimen sequenced in a study of shared clonotypes between healthy human individuals. Repertoires were generated with immunoSEQ multiplex PCR, while TCRdb's copy carries only in-frame clones and drops some. This sample has approximately 1,500,000 clones, with approximately 98% found just once. The sample consisted of naive CD4+ T cells sorted from blood. Subset noted: CD45RA+ positively selected. The source is a man aged 25-45 years in good health.

The chain joins TRBV7-3 to TRBJ2-5, with TRBD2 matching over 10 bases. This CDR3 region has 19 residues. J lost 3 bases, V lost 5 bases, and 18 bases had no gene match. CDR1 SGHTA and CDR2 FQGTGA come from the germline V gene. The CDR3 spells CASSHTLYPGTSEEETQYF. The CDR3 bases are TGTGCCAGCAGCCATACGCTCTACCCCGGGACTAGCGAAGAAGAGACCCAGTACTTC.

This clone has only one observation. V gene TRBV28 combines with J gene TRBJ2-7, with D possibly called TRBD1 or TRBD2 (5 bases each). V lost 4 bases and J 0 bases, leaving 16 bases between the germline ends. Per the germline V gene, CDR1 is MDHEN and CDR2 is SYDVKM. CDR3 length: 16 residues. This CDR3 is CASSSIGTPSSYEQYF. CDR3 DNA: TGTGCCAGCAGTTCGATCGGGACGCCGAGCTCCTACGAGCAGTACTTC.

This chain's CDR3 is CASSLGRGLVEAFF. The CDR3 DNA sequence: TGTGCCAGCAGCTTAGGTCGGGGGCTGGTTGAAGCTTTCTTT. The chain links TRBV7-8 to TRBJ1-1, with a tentative D call TRBD1 (6 bases). The CDR3 spans 14 residues. Trimming removed 1 base from V and 7 bases from J, with 13 bases in between. The germline V gene encodes CDR1 SGHVS and CDR2 FQNEAQ.

This chain's CDR3 is CASSSGSFQETQYF. The CDR3 DNA is TGTGCCAGCAGCTCGGGGTCGTTCCAAGAGACCCAGTACTTC. The chain uses TRBV7-8 and TRBJ2-5, with D maybe TRBD2 (5 bases). Between the trimmed V and J ends, which lost 4 bases and 1 base, there was a span of 10 bases. The germline CDR1 and CDR2 sequences are SGHVS and FQNEAQ. This CDR3 spans 14 amino acids.

This chain connects TRBV29-1 to TRBJ1-3; D unclear. V lost 3 bases, J lost 4 bases, and 10 bases lay in between. Germline CDR1 SQVTM, CDR2 ANQGSEA. The CDR3 is 13 amino acids. The CDR3 sequence: CSVEAGRGNTIYF. The CDR3 nucleotides are TGCAGCGTTGAGGCCGGGAGAGGAAACACCATATATTTT.

The CDR3 sequence: CASSLVFLANSYNEQFF. CDR3 DNA sequence: TGTGCCAGCAGCTTAGTATTCTTAGCTAACTCCTACAATGAGCAGTTCTTC. The chain has TRBV11-2 and TRBJ2-1; D ambiguous. The germline V gene has CDR1 SGHAT and CDR2 FQNNGV. Trimming removed 1 base at V and 0 bases at J, with 13 bases between. This CDR3 contains 17 residues.

This chain joins TRBV6-5 and TRBJ2-5, with 10 bases that match TRBD1. The trim removed 8 bases at V and 5 bases at J, leaving 2 bases unmatched. The CDR3 length is 12 residues. Germline CDR1 reads MNHEY; CDR2 reads SVGAGI. CDR3 DNA: TGTGCCAGCTGGGACAGGGGTGAGACCCAGTACTTC. Protein product: CASWDRGETQYF.

The V call is TRBV25-1, the J call TRBJ1-2; 9 bases match TRBD1. Germline V gene sequence: CDR1 MGHDK, CDR2 SYGVNS. CDR3 size: 15 residues. Trimming cost V 3 bases and J 6 bases; bases outside gene matches: 8. The CDR3 nucleotides read TGTGCCAGCAGTGACGCGGGACAGGGCTTACATGGCTACACCTTC. Its protein product is CASSDAGQGLHGYTF.

The chain carries TRBV15 and TRBJ2-5, with a possible D match to TRBD2 (6 bases). The V gene lost 0 bases and the J gene lost 5 bases, with 19 bases spanning the gap. The CDR3 runs 17 residues. Germline CDR1 and CDR2: LNHNV and YYDKDF (reference sequence). The CDR3: CATSRDLLEGLRETQYF. For the CDR3, the DNA is TGTGCCACCAGCAGAGATTTATTGGAGGGCCTACGGGAGACCCAGTACTTC.

The chain carries TRBV11-2 and TRBJ2-1; 9 bases line up with TRBD2. V shed 5 bases, J shed 3 bases, and the junction held 8 bases outside the gene matches. CDR1 SGHAT and CDR2 FQNNGV come from the germline V gene. The CDR3 has 16 amino acids. The CDR3 DNA reads TGTGCCAGCAGCGGACCTAGCGGGGCTTACTACAATGAGCAGTTCTTC. Its translation is CASSGPSGAYYNEQFF.

This clone was seen a single time. This CDR3 is CASSLSSGNTIYF. CDR3 in DNA: TGTGCCAGCAGCTTGAGCTCTGGAAACACCATATATTTT. This chain connects TRBV2 to TRBJ1-3; D call uncertain. Trimming cost V 6 bases and J 0 bases, with 6 bases left between them. Germline lookup yields CDR1 SNHLY and CDR2 FYNNEI. This CDR3 is built from 13 residues.

V is TRBV25-1 and J is TRBJ2-5; 9 bases agree with TRBD2. This CDR3 is 15 amino acids long. Germline loops: CDR1 MGHDK, CDR2 SYGVNS. The V segment lost 2 bases and the J segment 2 bases; nucleotides outside the gene matches: 3. CDR3 region: CASSEGTSSQETQYF. DNA for the CDR3: TGTGCCAGCAGTGAAGGGACTAGCAGTCAAGAGACCCAGTACTTC.

The J gene is TRBJ1-1, the V gene TRBV15, with D maybe TRBD1 (6 bases). CDR1 LNHNV and CDR2 YYDKDF come from the germline V gene (reference sequence). This CDR3 has 15 residues. V dropped 3 bases and J dropped 7 bases, with 18 bases sitting between them. The CDR3: CATSREAGGASEAFF. CDR3 nucleotides: TGTGCCACCAGCAGGGAAGCGGGGGGGGCGAGTGAAGCTTTCTTT.

This chain connects TRBV5-1 to TRBJ2-5; 10 nucleotides agree with TRBD1. This CDR3 is built from 17 residues. After removal of 3 bases from V and 2 bases from J, the junction contained 10 bases not matched to a gene. Germline V gene lookup returns CDR1 SGHRS and CDR2 YFSETQ. The CDR3 loop is CASSYRTGGGLQETQYF. In DNA form, the CDR3 reads TGCGCCAGCAGCTACAGGACAGGGGGAGGTTTACAAGAGACCCAGTACTTC.